This T cell receptor (beta chain) was documented in a study of blood T cell repertoires in COVID-19. About the study: From T cells, B-cell-depleted T cells, or PBMCs came the material, which was cDNA or gDNA.

Using immunoSEQ multiplex PCR, the repertoire was profiled, and TCRdb retains in-frame clones only, with some absent. Among roughly 120,000 clones, approximately 77% were seen once, and the ten largest hold 7.9%. Germline V gene sequence: CDR1 MDHEN, CDR2 SYDVKM. The CDR3 runs to 16 residues. The V gene lost 3 bases and the J gene lost 0 bases, with 12 bases spanning the gap. This receptor was taken from a human donor in a cohort sampled during active COVID-19. This chain joins TRBV28 and TRBJ1-3; D ambiguous. Sequencing was performed on peripheral blood. The CDR3 region has the DNA TGTGCCAGCAGTTTTTTCAGGCTGTTCTCTGGAAACACCATATATTTT. Protein: CASSFFRLFSGNTIYF.